Below, 25 T cell receptor beta chains from the same sample are listed, as sequenced in a study of cytomegalovirus exposure and HLA in healthy donors. Both 60 Vbeta primers and 13 Jbeta primers went into the PCR. TCRdb's copy holds only in-frame clones and misses some; the assay was immunoSEQ multiplex PCR. The table shows 95,000 to 110,000 clones, with over 75% occurring only once. The sequenced sample was PBMCs. These receptors all stem from a young woman in good health and CMV-seropositive.

The CDR3 region has the DNA TGTGCCAGCAGCCAAGAGGGCCTAGCGGGATGGTACCAAGAGACCCAGTACTTC. Residues: CASSQEGLAGWYQETQYF. The genes are TRBV14 and TRBJ2-5, with 9 bases aligning to TRBD2. With V trimmed by 0 bases and J by 0 bases, 8 bases remained unmatched. CDR1 and CDR2 from the germline V gene are SGHDN and FVKESK. The CDR3 length is 18 residues.

The V and J genes are TRBV5-5 and TRBJ1-5; 11 bases line up with TRBD1. V lost 3 bases and J lost 6; bases outside the gene matches: 5. The CDR3 runs to 15 residues. CDR1 is SGHKS, CDR2 YYEKEE, per germline (reference sequence). CDR3 loop: CASSWGQGVSQPQHF. The CDR3 coding sequence is TGTGCCAGCAGCTGGGGACAGGGGGTGTCTCAGCCCCAGCATTTT.

CDR3 DNA sequence: TGTGCCAGCAGCTCCGGGACTAGCGGGAGAGAGACCCAGTACTTC. Its protein is CASSSGTSGRETQYF. V usage is TRBV7-8 and J usage is TRBJ2-5; TRBD2 aligns across 14 bases. CDR3 length equals 15 residues. Looked up from germline, CDR1 is SGHVS and CDR2 is FQNEAQ. V dropped 4 bases and J dropped 4; count of bases not matched to a gene: 2.

This clone has more than one count but fewer than ten. The chain employs TRBV27 and TRBJ1-6, with TRBD1 matching 7 bases. The germline CDR1 and CDR2 sequences are MNHEY and SMNVEV (reference sequence). Losses at the gene ends were 0 bases for V and 0 bases for J; bases not matched to a gene: 5. The CDR3 is made up of 18 amino acids. CDR3 sequence: CASSLSWPGGSYNSPLHF. CDR3 DNA sequence: TGTGCCAGCAGTTTATCATGGCCAGGGGGCTCCTATAATTCACCCCTCCACTTT.

The genes are TRBV5-1 and TRBJ2-3, with TRBD1 matching over 7 bases. Germline loops: CDR1 SGHRS, CDR2 YFSETQ. V was clipped by 1 base and J by 0 bases; unmatched bases: 2. This CDR3 has 15 residues. The CDR3 spells CASSLRGQSTDTQYF. In nucleotides, the CDR3 is TGCGCCAGCAGCTTGAGGGGACAGAGCACAGATACGCAGTATTTT.

This clone turned up a few times. Written as DNA, the CDR3 is TGTGCCTGGAGTGATGGGGCAGCGCATGGGCAGTTCTTC. Protein sequence: CAWSDGAAHGQFF. The rearrangement links TRBV30 to TRBJ2-1; tentatively, D is TRBD1 (5 bases). CDR1 and CDR2 from the germline V gene are GTSNPN and SVGIG (reference sequence). The CDR3 length is 13 residues. The V and J ends lost 1 base and 12 bases respectively, with 16 bases between them.

This chain connects TRBV28 to TRBJ1-2, with D unresolved. Trimming removed 7 bases at V and 1 base at J, with 13 bases between. Germline V gene data show CDR1 as MDHEN and CDR2 as SYDVKM. There are 14 residues in the CDR3. The CDR3 here is CASTLLQDNYGYTF. In DNA form, the CDR3 reads TGTGCCAGCACCCTTCTTCAGGATAACTATGGCTACACCTTC.

The chain links TRBV28 to TRBJ1-1; no reliable D call. Germline CDR1 is MDHEN and CDR2 is SYDVKM. Trimming shortened V by 7 bases and J by 0 bases, and 12 bases separated the two germline ends. The CDR3 consists of 14 residues. The CDR3 DNA reads as TGTGCCAGCAAGGGAGGGCTCATGAACACTGAAGCTTTCTTT. Protein: CASKGGLMNTEAFF. Full variable domain (rest looked up from reference TRBV28 and TRBJ1-1): DVKVTQSSRYLVKRTGEKVFLECVQDMDHENMFWYRQDPGLGLRLIYFSYDVKMKEKGDIPEGYSVSREKKERFSLILESASTNQTSMYLCASKGGLMNTEAFFGQGTRLTVV.

The chain is built from TRBV19 and TRBJ2-1; weak D call: TRBD2 (5 bases). Trimming removed 5 bases from V and 9 bases from J, with 14 bases in between. Germline CDR1 LNHDA, CDR2 SQIVND (reference sequence). This CDR3 contains 13 residues. CDR3 DNA sequence: TGTGCCAGTAGTGGAGAGGGCCGGATTGAGCAGTTCTTC. Encoded protein: CASSGEGRIEQFF.

The chain uses TRBV10-3 and TRBJ2-1; D not certain. The germline V gene encodes CDR1 ENHRY and CDR2 SYGVKD. This CDR3 has 11 amino acids. Trimming pared 11 bases from V and 7 bases from J, leaving 12 bases between. The CDR3 DNA follows: TGTGCCTCCCGACTGGAAAATGAGCAGTTCTTC. Translating gives CASRLENEQFF.

This clone came up once. Compared with germline, one end of the junction differs, possibly owing to a read error. This chain joins TRBV7-7 and TRBJ2-5; TRBD2 aligns across 16 bases. The CDR3 is 16 amino acids. Germline CDR1 reads SSHAT; CDR2 reads FNYEAQ (reference sequence). This chain's CDR3 is CASSLGLAGGRETQYF. In nucleotides, the CDR3 is TGTGCTAGCAGCTTGGGACTAGCGGGAGGGCGGGAGACCCAGTACTTC.

A few counts support this clone. The rearrangement links TRBV9 to TRBJ2-3, with D possibly TRBD2 on 5 matching bases. V was trimmed by 1 base and J by 2 bases, leaving 11 bases between them. The germline V gene has CDR1 SGDLS and CDR2 YYNGEE. CDR3 length: 15 residues. CDR3 in DNA: TGTGCCAGCAGCGTATACAGCGGAAACACAGATACGCAGTATTTT. This encodes CASSVYSGNTDTQYF.

The V call is TRBV28, the J call TRBJ1-5, with D hard to call. This CDR3 is 15 amino acids long. Germline V gene lookup returns CDR1 MDHEN and CDR2 SYDVKM. Trimming took off 4 bases at V and 5 bases at J, with 15 bases between the two ends. The CDR3 DNA reads as TGTGCCAGCAGTTCCGGGATCCTTCGCGATCAGCCCCAGCATTTT. Its translation is CASSSGILRDQPQHF.

This chain connects TRBV28 to TRBJ2-3, with 13 bases lining up with TRBD2. V lost 5 bases, J lost 0 bases, and 11 bases stayed unmatched. Germline CDR1 and CDR2: MDHEN and SYDVKM. The CDR3 is 19 amino acids. The CDR3 protein is CASSTSWTSGSLSTDTQYF. The CDR3 nucleotides are TGTGCCAGCAGTACCTCGTGGACTAGCGGGAGCTTAAGCACAGATACGCAGTATTTT.

This clone occurred a few times. The J gene is TRBJ2-5, the V gene TRBV9, with 7 bases that match TRBD2. V was clipped by 3 bases and J by 5 bases; unmatched bases: 7. This CDR3 contains 14 residues. Germline lookup yields CDR1 SGDLS and CDR2 YYNGEE. The CDR3: CASSASGVRETQYF. CDR3 bases: TGTGCCAGCAGCGCTAGCGGAGTGAGGGAGACCCAGTACTTC.

V gene TRBV18 combines with J gene TRBJ1-1, with TRBD1 matching 7 bases. The CDR3 spans 15 residues. J gave up 0 bases and V 8 bases, and 9 bases lay outside the gene matches. Germline V gene lookup returns CDR1 KGHSH and CDR2 LQKENI. The CDR3 region is CASGVGGGLNTEAFF. CDR3 nucleotide sequence: TGTGCCAGCGGCGTAGGGGGCGGACTGAACACTGAAGCTTTCTTT. Complete variable domain (other parts from reference TRBV18 and TRBJ1-1): NAGVMQNPRHLVRRRGQEARLRCSPMKGHSHVYWYRQLPEEGLKFMVYLQKENIIDESGMPKERFSAEFPKEGPSILRIQQVVRGDSAAYFCASGVGGGLNTEAFFGQGTRLTVV.

Written as DNA, the CDR3 is TGTGCCAGCAGCTTATCAAAGGGAGGGAAGGAGACCCAGTACTTC. This gives the protein CASSLSKGGKETQYF. The chain is built from TRBV7-9 and TRBJ2-5; TRBD2 aligns across 7 bases. CDR1 SEHNR and CDR2 FQNEAQ come from the germline V gene (reference sequence). CDR3 length: 15 residues. The trim removed 2 bases at V and 5 bases at J, leaving 8 bases unmatched.

V is TRBV30 and J is TRBJ1-1; D is undetermined. Per germline, CDR1 GTSNPN and CDR2 SVGIG (reference sequence). This CDR3 is 13 amino acids long. The V and J ends lost 2 bases and 1 base respectively, with 8 bases between them. Written as DNA, the CDR3 is TGTGCCTGGAGTAGAACAGCGAACACTGAAGCTTTCTTT. Its translation is CAWSRTANTEAFF. Combining the CDR3 with reference TRBV30 and TRBJ1-1 gives the whole variable domain SQTIHQWPATLVQPVGSPLSLECTVEGTSNPNLYWYRQAAGRGLQLLFYSVGIGQISSEVPQNLSASRPQDRQFILSSKKLLLSDSGFYLCAWSRTANTEAFFGQGTRLTVV.

The table lists this clone with a few counts. The J gene is TRBJ2-3, the V gene TRBV28; D uncertain. Germline V CDR1 and CDR2: MDHEN, SYDVKM. The CDR3 spans 12 residues. V shed 5 bases and J shed 8 bases, with 11 bases lying between them. CDR3 in amino acids: CASSPFFVTQYF. The CDR3 DNA sequence: TGTGCCAGCAGTCCCTTTTTTGTTACGCAGTATTTT.

The V call is TRBV4-1, the J call TRBJ2-5; no firm D call. The V gene's germline CDR1 is MGHRA and CDR2 YSYEKL. The CDR3 runs 15 residues. The V end lost 2 bases, the J end lost 1 base, and 11 bases lay between the germline ends. In nucleotides, the CDR3 is TGCGCCAGCAGCCAAAACTTTGCGGTCCAAGAGACCCAGTACTTC. Translation: CASSQNFAVQETQYF.

The chain has TRBV6-1 and TRBJ1-5, with a weak D call TRBD1 (6 bases). The CDR3 is 15 amino acids. V lost 5 bases to trimming and J lost 5 bases, with 16 bases between them. Germline V CDR1 and CDR2: MNHNS, SASEGT. CDR3 amino acids: CASSSVEGGDQPQHF. The CDR3 DNA is TGTGCCAGCAGTTCAGTTGAAGGGGGTGATCAGCCCCAGCATTTT.

This clone was counted a few times. Because the CDR3's place on the DNA is in doubt, the DNA is left out and the CDR3 is given as listed by TCRdb. This chain uses TRBV28 with TRBJ2-1; the table's D call TRBD2 went unverified against the DNA. The CDR3 contains 14 residues when both ends are counted. Germline CDR1 reads MDHEN; CDR2 reads SYDVKM. CDR3 sequence reads: CASILASSYNEQFF.

The rearrangement links TRBV7-8 to TRBJ2-2; D is perhaps TRBD1 (5 bases). From germline, CDR1 is SGHVS and CDR2 FQNEAQ. V shed 3 bases and J shed 6 bases, with 11 bases lying between them. CDR3 length: 14 amino acids. The CDR3 nucleotides are TGTGCCAGCAGCTTGACAGTTTCCCCCGGGGAGCTGTTTTTT. Protein product: CASSLTVSPGELFF.

The rearrangement uses TRBV5-1 and TRBJ2-2, with D possibly being TRBD1 (5 bases). This CDR3 spans 14 amino acids. CDR1 SGHRS and CDR2 YFSETQ come from the germline V gene. The V end lost 0 bases, the J end lost 4 bases, and 7 bases lay between the germline ends. CDR3 residues: CASSLGQTTGELFF. CDR3 bases: TGCGCCAGCAGCTTGGGACAGACCACCGGGGAGCTGTTTTTT.

The sample holds one count of this clone. The genes are TRBV30 and TRBJ1-2; D gene unclear. The V end lost 1 base, the J end lost 2 bases, and 5 bases lay between the germline ends. The CDR3 is 12 residues long. CDR1 GTSNPN and CDR2 SVGIG come from the germline V gene (reference sequence). CDR3 sequence: CAWSGRNYGYTF. The CDR3 DNA sequence: TGTGCCTGGAGTGGCAGGAACTATGGCTACACCTTC.